One sample yielded the 18 T cell receptor beta chains listed below, sequenced in a study of OX40 agonist ivuxolimab in advanced cancers. Assay: immunoSEQ multiplex PCR; the TCRdb copy retains only in-frame clones and omits some. Among around 92,000 clones, 93% were seen once, and the ten largest hold 0.25% to 0.3%. Sequencing was performed on CD4+ or CD8+ T cells sorted from blood, taken in a trial of the OX40 agonist ivuxolimab. The source is an adult with an advanced solid tumor such as melanoma, head and neck, liver or kidney cancer.

The rearrangement uses TRBV30 and TRBJ1-1; D may be TRBD1 (5 bases). The CDR3 is 14 amino acids. V gave up 4 bases and J gave up 1 base, with 13 bases separating them. The germline V gene has CDR1 GTSNPN and CDR2 SVGIG (reference sequence). CDR3 amino acids: CAWKGRHPNTEAFF. CDR3 nucleotide sequence: TGTGCCTGGAAGGGGCGACACCCGAACACTGAAGCTTTCTTT. Complete variable domain (other parts from reference TRBV30 and TRBJ1-1): SQTIHQWPATLVQPVGSPLSLECTVEGTSNPNLYWYRQAAGRGLQLLFYSVGIGQISSEVPQNLSASRPQDRQFILSSKKLLLSDSGFYLCAWKGRHPNTEAFFGQGTRLTVV.

The chain employs TRBV2 and TRBJ1-6; D remains ambiguous. V dropped 4 bases and J dropped 3 bases, with 10 bases sitting between them. Germline assignment: CDR1 SNHLY and CDR2 FYNNEI. The CDR3 runs to 15 residues. The CDR3 nucleotides are TGTGCCAGCAGTGGTACCAGATACTATAATTCACCCCTCCACTTT. The encoded protein is CASSGTRYYNSPLHF.

This rearrangement joins TRBV6-6 to TRBJ1-6; D is unclear. The CDR3 has 12 residues. Trimming took off 0 bases at V and 8 bases at J, with 2 bases between the two ends. Germline CDR1 and CDR2: MNHNY and SVGAGI (reference sequence). CDR3 coding DNA: TGTGCCAGCAGTTACTCTCATTCACCCCTCCACTTT. Translated, it gives CASSYSHSPLHF.

J is TRBJ1-2 and V is TRBV4-1; 10 bases fit TRBD1. The V gene end was trimmed by 3 bases and the J gene end by 7 bases; junction bases not matched to a gene: 5. Germline V gene data show CDR1 as MGHRA and CDR2 as YSYEKL. The CDR3 is 14 residues long. CDR3 sequence: CASSQGTGVGGYTF. DNA of the CDR3: TGCGCCAGCAGCCAGGGGACAGGGGTAGGTGGCTACACCTTC.

This chain uses TRBV30 with TRBJ1-6; 7 bases align to TRBD1. This CDR3 region has 15 residues. V gave up 0 bases and J gave up 9 bases; unmatched junction bases: 8. Germline V gene lookup returns CDR1 GTSNPN and CDR2 SVGIG (reference sequence). Here the CDR3 reads CAWSVLTGDSSPLHF. For the CDR3, the DNA is TGTGCCTGGAGTGTACTTACAGGGGATAGTTCACCCCTCCACTTT.

V is TRBV4-3 and J is TRBJ1-6, with TRBD1 as a possible D gene (5 bases). Per germline, CDR1 LGHNA and CDR2 YSLEER. The CDR3 consists of 14 residues. V was shortened by 3 bases and J by 3 bases, with 6 bases between the two germline ends. CDR3 bases: TGCGCCAGCAGCCAGGGGGTCTATAATTCACCCCTCCACTTT. Residues: CASSQGVYNSPLHF.

This clone was seen once. J is TRBJ2-1 and V is TRBV11-2; 12 bases align to TRBD2. Trimming at V came to 5 bases and at J to 6 bases, leaving 8 bases not matched to a gene. The CDR3 runs to 16 residues. CDR1 is SGHAT, CDR2 FQNNGV, per germline. The CDR3 DNA follows: TGTGCCAGCAGCCACATGACTAGCGGGGGTATCAATGAGCAGTTCTTC. Translated: CASSHMTSGGINEQFF.

The genes are TRBV6-6 and TRBJ2-1; D gene unclear. This CDR3 region has 14 residues. Germline CDR1 reads MNHNY; CDR2 reads SVGAGI (reference sequence). The V gene lost 2 bases and the J gene lost 6 bases, with 11 bases spanning the gap. CDR3 DNA: TGTGCCAGCAGTTACCCGACTCGGACCAATGAGCAGTTCTTC. This translates into CASSYPTRTNEQFF.

This clone has just one count. The chain couples TRBV1 to TRBJ2-7; the listed D gene, TRBD1, was not tested against the DNA. TRBV1 is annotated as a pseudogene. The CDR3 totals 13 residues. CDR3 DNA: TGCACCAGCAGCCAAACTCAGGGATGTGAGCAGTACGTC. It codes for CTSSQTQGCEQYV.

V and J are TRBV30 and TRBJ2-7; D may be TRBD1 (5 bases). V was cut by 3 bases and J by 6 bases, with 12 bases left in between. The CDR3 has 12 residues. Germline V gives CDR1 GTSNPN, CDR2 SVGIG (reference sequence). The CDR3 DNA sequence: TGTGCCTGGAGGGTAGGGGTCGGCGAGCAGTACTTC. Amino acids: CAWRVGVGEQYF.

This clone was observed once. The chain has TRBV28 and TRBJ1-5; unclear D gene. The CDR3 is 17 residues long. V was cut by 3 bases and J by 0 bases, with 15 bases left in between. CDR1 and CDR2 (germline): MDHEN, SYDVKM. The CDR3 coding sequence is TGTGCCAGCAGTTTTCTCGGGTTGGCATATAGCAATCAGCCCCAGCATTTT. Translating gives CASSFLGLAYSNQPQHF.

The chain has TRBV28 and TRBJ1-5; D may be TRBD1 (6 bases). This CDR3 spans 15 amino acids. Per germline, CDR1 MDHEN and CDR2 SYDVKM. V was shortened by 1 base and J by 5 bases, with 12 bases between the two germline ends. DNA for the CDR3: TGTGCCAGCAGTTTATCGTTGTCAGGGGATCAGCCCCAGCATTTT. It specifies CASSLSLSGDQPQHF. Supplemented by reference TRBV28 and TRBJ1-5, the full variable domain reads DVKVTQSSRYLVKRTGEKVFLECVQDMDHENMFWYRQDPGLGLRLIYFSYDVKMKEKGDIPEGYSVSREKKERFSLILESASTNQTSMYLCASSLSLSGDQPQHFGDGTRLSIL.

This rearrangement joins TRBV9 to TRBJ2-2; D uncertain. The CDR3 contains 12 residues. The V end was cut by 0 bases, the J end by 5 bases, with 2 bases between. CDR1 and CDR2 from the germline V gene are SGDLS and YYNGEE. The CDR3 nucleotides read TGTGCCAGCAGCGTAGGGACCGGGGAGCTGTTTTTT. Translation gives CASSVGTGELFF.

The gene calls are TRBV27 and TRBJ1-5, with a tentative D call TRBD1 (6 bases). CDR1 MNHEY and CDR2 SMNVEV come from the germline V gene (reference sequence). This CDR3 comprises 14 residues. V was clipped by 3 bases and J by 7 bases, with 13 bases between them. In DNA, the CDR3 is TGTGCCAGCAGTTTCAAGGGGGGTCGGCAGCCCCAGCATTTT. Its protein is CASSFKGGRQPQHF.

The V gene is TRBV12-5, the J gene TRBJ1-3, with D possibly TRBD1 on 6 matching bases. Looked up from germline, CDR1 is LGHNT and CDR2 is FRNRAP. V gave up 5 bases and J gave up 5 bases, with 16 bases separating them. The CDR3 extends over 15 amino acids. CDR3 bases: TGTGCTAGTGGTCCGGGAACAGGGACTCGAAACACCATATATTTT. Amino acids: CASGPGTGTRNTIYF.

The rearrangement uses TRBV28 and TRBJ2-7, with D uncertain. Trimming took 8 bases from V and 5 from J, leaving 22 bases between them. The germline V gene encodes CDR1 MDHEN and CDR2 SYDVKM. This CDR3 comprises 15 residues. The CDR3 loop is CASHRGPGPYNEQYF. The DNA for the CDR3 is TGTGCCAGCCATCGTGGGCCTGGGCCGTACAACGAGCAGTACTTC. The full variable domain, rest sourced from reference TRBV28 and TRBJ2-7, is DVKVTQSSRYLVKRTGEKVFLECVQDMDHENMFWYRQDPGLGLRLIYFSYDVKMKEKGDIPEGYSVSREKKERFSLILESASTNQTSMYLCASHRGPGPYNEQYFGPGTRLTVT.

This clone occurred once. V is TRBV30 and J is TRBJ1-5; D unclear. Trimming took off 4 bases at V and 7 bases at J, with 14 bases between the two ends. In germline, CDR1 is GTSNPN, CDR2 SVGIG (reference sequence). This CDR3 spans 13 amino acids. The chain's CDR3 is CAWNLDTHQPQHF. Written as DNA, the CDR3 is TGTGCCTGGAACTTAGATACCCACCAGCCCCAGCATTTT.

The gene calls are TRBV30 and TRBJ1-2; D gene unclear. This CDR3 region has 11 residues. The V end was cut by 0 bases, the J end by 8 bases, with 7 bases between. The germline V gene encodes CDR1 GTSNPN and CDR2 SVGIG (reference sequence). The CDR3: CAWSVLGGYTF. The CDR3 DNA reads as TGTGCCTGGAGTGTACTAGGCGGCTACACCTTC.